One and the same sample provided the 9 T cell receptor beta chains below, sequenced in a study of Ad26.COV2.S vaccination and SARS-CoV-2 variants. The treatment here: about 20 received Ad26.COV2.S at low or high dose, single or two shots; roughly five received placebo; per-sample allocation not given. Collection of samples fell on day 63 after the first vaccine or placebo injection. This table comes from immunoSEQ multiplex PCR, and its TCRdb copy is limited to in-frame clones, with some not included. This table holds fewer than 400,000 clones, 89% found once. The sequencing here drew on peripheral blood, taken in a trial of Ad26.COV2.S vaccine versus placebo. Every receptor here comes from a person between 18 and 59 years old who received the Ad26.COV2.S COVID-19 vaccine or a placebo.

The J gene is TRBJ2-5, the V gene TRBV25-1; 9 bases are shared with TRBD1. The V gene end was trimmed by 6 bases and the J gene end by 5 bases; junction bases not matched to a gene: 10. The CDR3 loop spans 15 amino acids. Per the germline V gene, CDR1 is MGHDK and CDR2 is SYGVNS. CDR3 DNA sequence: TGTGCCAGCAGCGCCCCCGGGACAGGGTCGGAGACCCAGTACTTC. Its protein is CASSAPGTGSETQYF.

CDR3 in DNA: TGTGCCAGTAGTATAAGGGCTCAAAGCTATGGCTACACCTTC. It encodes CASSIRAQSYGYTF. This sequence joins TRBV19 and TRBJ1-2, with unresolved D. The V end lost 2 bases, the J end lost 4 bases, and 11 bases lay between the germline ends. This CDR3 contains 14 residues. The V gene's germline CDR1 is LNHDA and CDR2 SQIVND (reference sequence).

This sequence joins TRBV5-4 and TRBJ1-4, with TRBD1 as a possible D gene (5 bases). Between the trimmed V and J ends, which lost 3 bases and 5 bases, there was a span of 11 bases. Germline-derived CDR1 and CDR2 are SGHNT and YYREEE (reference sequence). This CDR3 is 14 amino acids long. The CDR3 spells CASSSGTANEKLFF. The CDR3 coding sequence is TGTGCCAGCAGCTCCGGGACCGCGAATGAAAAACTGTTTTTT.

The chain links TRBV5-1 to TRBJ1-2, with 7 bases identical to TRBD1. Trimming cost V 4 bases and J 8 bases; bases outside gene matches: 11. CDR1 is SGHRS and CDR2 is YFSETQ in the germline V gene. This CDR3 spans 14 amino acids. CDR3 sequence reads: CASSLQGDLFGYTF. CDR3 in DNA: TGCGCCAGCAGCCTCCAGGGGGACCTCTTCGGCTACACCTTC.

The J gene is TRBJ1-1, the V gene TRBV6-2 or TRBV6-3, with TRBD1 as a possible D gene (5 bases). Germline values: CDR1 MNHEY, CDR2 SVGEGT. Trimming took off 5 bases at V and 4 bases at J, with 14 bases between the two ends. This CDR3 has 14 amino acids. The CDR3: CASSGVWDSTEAFF. CDR3 coding DNA: TGTGCCAGCAGTGGGGTCTGGGACTCCACTGAAGCTTTCTTT.

The rearrangement uses TRBV3-1 (or the pseudogene TRBV3-2) and TRBJ2-2, with TRBD1 identical over 8 bases. V shed 5 bases and J 1 base; nucleotides not matched to a gene: 6. Germline V gene data show CDR1 as LGHDT and CDR2 as YNNKEL (reference sequence). The CDR3 covers 16 residues. Here the CDR3 DNA reads TGTGCCAGCAGCTCAGGACAGGGCGGGAACACCGGGGAGCTGTTTTTT. Encoded protein: CASSSGQGGNTGELFF.

The chain recombines TRBV15 with TRBJ2-1; D not certain. Germline V gene lookup returns CDR1 LNHNV and CDR2 YYDKDF (reference sequence). The CDR3 spans 13 residues. Trimming cost V 3 bases and J 5 bases, with 8 bases left between them. CDR3 nucleotides: TGTGCCACCAGCAGGGCGGCCGACAATGAGCAGTTCTTC. Translated, it gives CATSRAADNEQFF.

J is TRBJ2-1 and V is TRBV5-3, with TRBD2 matching 7 bases. TRBV5-3 is filed as an ORF, its function uncertain. With 5 bases clipped from V and 5 bases from J, the junction kept 13 bases outside the gene matches. This CDR3 has 16 amino acids. CDR3 DNA: TGTGCCAGAAGACTCCTCCCGGGACTACCAAACAATGAGCAGTTCTTC. Protein product: CARRLLPGLPNNEQFF.

The chain joins TRBV21-1 to TRBJ2-5; no DNA check was done on the table's D call, TRBD1. TRBV21-1 is labeled a pseudogene. The CDR3 covers 17 residues. Here the CDR3 DNA reads TGTGCCAGCAGCCAAAGAAGCCTAGGGGCGCAAAAAGAGACCCAGTACTTC. It codes for CASSQRSLGAQKETQYF.